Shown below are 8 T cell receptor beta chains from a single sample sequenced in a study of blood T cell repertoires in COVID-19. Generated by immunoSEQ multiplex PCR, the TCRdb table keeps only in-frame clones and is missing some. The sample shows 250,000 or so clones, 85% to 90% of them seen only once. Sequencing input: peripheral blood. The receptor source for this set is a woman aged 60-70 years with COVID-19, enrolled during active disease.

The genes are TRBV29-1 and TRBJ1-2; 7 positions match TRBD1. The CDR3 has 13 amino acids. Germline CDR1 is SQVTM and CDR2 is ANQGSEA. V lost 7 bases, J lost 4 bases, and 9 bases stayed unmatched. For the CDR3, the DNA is TGCAGCGAGCGGACAGGACTTGCCTATGGCTACACCTTC. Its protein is CSERTGLAYGYTF.

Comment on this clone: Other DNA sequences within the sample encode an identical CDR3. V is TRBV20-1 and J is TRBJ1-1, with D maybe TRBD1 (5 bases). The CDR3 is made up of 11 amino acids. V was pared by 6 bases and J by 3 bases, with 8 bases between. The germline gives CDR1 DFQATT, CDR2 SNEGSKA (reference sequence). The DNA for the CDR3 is TGCAGTGCGAAGGGGTACACTGAAGCTTTCTTT. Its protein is CSAKGYTEAFF.

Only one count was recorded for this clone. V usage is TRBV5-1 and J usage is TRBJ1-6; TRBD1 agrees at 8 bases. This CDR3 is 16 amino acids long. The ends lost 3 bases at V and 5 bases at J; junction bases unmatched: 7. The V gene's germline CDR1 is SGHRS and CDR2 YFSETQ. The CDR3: CASSSGDRRDNSPLHF. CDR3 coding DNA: TGCGCCAGCAGCTCCGGGGACAGGCGAGATAATTCACCCCTCCACTTT. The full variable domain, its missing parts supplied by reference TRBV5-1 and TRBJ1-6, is KAGVTQTPRYLIKTRGQQVTLSCSPISGHRSVSWYQQTPGQGLQFLFEYFSETQRNKGNFPGRFSGRQFSNSRSEMNVSTLELGDSALYLCASSSGDRRDNSPLHFGNGTRLTVT.

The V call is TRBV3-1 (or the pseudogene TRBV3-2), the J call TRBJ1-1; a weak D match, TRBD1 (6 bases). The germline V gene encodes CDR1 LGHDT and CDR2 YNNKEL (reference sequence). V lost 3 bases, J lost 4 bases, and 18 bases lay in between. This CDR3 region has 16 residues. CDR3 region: CASSHRGGQSGTEAFF. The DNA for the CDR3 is TGTGCCAGCAGCCACAGGGGTGGGCAATCGGGCACTGAAGCTTTCTTT.

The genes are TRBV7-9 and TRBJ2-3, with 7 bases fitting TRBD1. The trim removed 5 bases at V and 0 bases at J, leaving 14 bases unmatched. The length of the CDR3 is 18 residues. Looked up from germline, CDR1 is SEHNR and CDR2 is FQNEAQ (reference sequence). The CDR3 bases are TGTGCCAGCAGCCGGCGAAAGACAGGGTCTTTTAGCACAGATACGCAGTATTTT. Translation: CASSRRKTGSFSTDTQYF.

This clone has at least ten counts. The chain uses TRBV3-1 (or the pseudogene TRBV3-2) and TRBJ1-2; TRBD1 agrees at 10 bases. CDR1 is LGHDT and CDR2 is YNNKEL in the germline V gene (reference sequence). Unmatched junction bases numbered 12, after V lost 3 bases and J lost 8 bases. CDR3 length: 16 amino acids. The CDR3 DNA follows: TGTGCCAGCAGCCATAGTATCCGGGACAGGGGACACGGCTACACCTTC. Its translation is CASSHSIRDRGHGYTF.

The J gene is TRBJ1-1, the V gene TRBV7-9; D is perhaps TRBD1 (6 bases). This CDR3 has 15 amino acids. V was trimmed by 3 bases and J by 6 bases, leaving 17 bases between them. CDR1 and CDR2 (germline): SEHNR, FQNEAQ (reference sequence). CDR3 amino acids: CASSLVGAGVAEAFF. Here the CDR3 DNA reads TGTGCCAGCAGCTTGGTGGGGGCCGGGGTAGCTGAAGCTTTCTTT. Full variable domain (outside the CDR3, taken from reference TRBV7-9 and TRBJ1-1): DTGVSQNPRHKITKRGQNVTFRCDPISEHNRLYWYRQTLGQGPEFLTYFQNEAQLEKSRLLSDRFSAERPKGSFSTLEIQRTEQGDSAMYLCASSLVGAGVAEAFFGQGTRLTVV.

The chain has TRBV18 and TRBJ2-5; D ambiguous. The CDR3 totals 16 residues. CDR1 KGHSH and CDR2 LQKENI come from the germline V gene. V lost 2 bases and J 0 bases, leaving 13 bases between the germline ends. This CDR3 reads CASSPRLSYYQETQYF. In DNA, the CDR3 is TGTGCCAGCTCACCAAGACTCAGTTACTACCAAGAGACCCAGTACTTC. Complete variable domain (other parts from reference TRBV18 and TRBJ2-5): NAGVMQNPRHLVRRRGQEARLRCSPMKGHSHVYWYRQLPEEGLKFMVYLQKENIIDESGMPKERFSAEFPKEGPSILRIQQVVRGDSAAYFCASSPRLSYYQETQYFGPGTRLLVL.